The text below deals with one T cell receptor (beta chain). The CDR3 loop spans 14 amino acids. The V end lost 4 bases, the J end lost 0 bases, and 6 bases lay between the germline ends. CDR1 is ENHRY, CDR2 SYGVKD, per germline. This entry is derived from a study of blood T cell repertoires in COVID-19. As originally analysed: Researchers report that nucleated cell counts were estimated from reference gene primer amplification. The protocol was immunoSEQ multiplex PCR, while the TCRdb copy is restricted to in-frame clones and leaves out a portion. V, J and clone size derive from that table, while D and trimming were established from the DNA sequence. The sample gives some 240,000 clones, 80% to 90% of which show up once; roughly 10% is in the top ten.

This clonotype was sampled from a woman in her seventies with COVID-19, enrolled during active disease. The specimen was peripheral blood. The chain links TRBV10-3 to TRBJ2-2, with no clear D. DNA for the CDR3: TGTGCCATCAGTGGCGGAGCGAACACCGGGGAGCTGTTTTTT. Amino acids: CAISGGANTGELFF.